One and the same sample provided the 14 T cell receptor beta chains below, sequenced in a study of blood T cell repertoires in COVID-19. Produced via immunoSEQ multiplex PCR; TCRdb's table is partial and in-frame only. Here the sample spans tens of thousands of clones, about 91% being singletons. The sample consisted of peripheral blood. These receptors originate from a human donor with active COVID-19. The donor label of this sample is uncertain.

CDR3 amino acids: CAISVTQESTDTQYF. Here the CDR3 DNA reads TGTGCCATCAGTGTTACACAGGAAAGCACAGATACGCAGTATTTT. This chain connects TRBV10-3 to TRBJ2-3; D perhaps matches TRBD1 (5 bases). The CDR3 sequence is 15 residues long. The V gene's germline CDR1 is ENHRY and CDR2 SYGVKD. V dropped 4 bases and J dropped 0 bases, with 11 bases sitting between them.

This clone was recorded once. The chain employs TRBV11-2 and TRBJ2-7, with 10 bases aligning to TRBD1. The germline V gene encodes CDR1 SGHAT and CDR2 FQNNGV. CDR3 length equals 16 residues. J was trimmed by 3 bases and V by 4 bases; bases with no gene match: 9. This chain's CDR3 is CASSSPPGTGVYEQYF. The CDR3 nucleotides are TGTGCCAGCAGCTCCCCCCCGGGGACAGGGGTCTACGAGCAGTACTTC.

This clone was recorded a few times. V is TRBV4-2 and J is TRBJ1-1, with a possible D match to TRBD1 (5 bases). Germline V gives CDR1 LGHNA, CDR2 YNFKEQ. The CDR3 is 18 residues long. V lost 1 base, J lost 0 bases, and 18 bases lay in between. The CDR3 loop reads CASSQVGSGSALNTEAFF. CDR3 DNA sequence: TGTGCCAGCAGCCAAGTTGGGTCAGGGTCTGCGCTGAACACTGAAGCTTTCTTT.

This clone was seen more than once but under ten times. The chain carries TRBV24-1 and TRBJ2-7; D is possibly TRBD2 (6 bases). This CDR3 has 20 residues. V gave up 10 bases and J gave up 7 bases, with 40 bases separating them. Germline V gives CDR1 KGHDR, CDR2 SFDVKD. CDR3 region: CATKGGGAYPAESSAEEQYF. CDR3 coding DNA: TGTGCCACGAAGGGAGGTGGAGCCTACCCGGCAGAGTCGTCCGCAGAGGAGCAGTACTTC.

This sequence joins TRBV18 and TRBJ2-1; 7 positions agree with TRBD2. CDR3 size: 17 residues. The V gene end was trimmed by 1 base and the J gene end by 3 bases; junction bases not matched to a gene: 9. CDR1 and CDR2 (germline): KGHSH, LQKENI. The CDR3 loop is CASSPLEASGIYNEQFF. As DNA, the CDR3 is TGTGCCAGCTCACCACTCGAAGCTAGCGGAATCTACAATGAGCAGTTCTTC.

The CDR3 nucleotides read TGTGCCAGTAGTATACAGGGTAGCTCGGATACGCAGTATTTT. It translates to CASSIQGSSDTQYF. The V call is TRBV19, the J call TRBJ2-3; tentative D call: TRBD1 (5 bases). This CDR3 comprises 14 residues. Per germline, CDR1 LNHDA and CDR2 SQIVND (reference sequence). The V gene lost 2 bases and the J gene lost 6 bases, with 12 bases spanning the gap.

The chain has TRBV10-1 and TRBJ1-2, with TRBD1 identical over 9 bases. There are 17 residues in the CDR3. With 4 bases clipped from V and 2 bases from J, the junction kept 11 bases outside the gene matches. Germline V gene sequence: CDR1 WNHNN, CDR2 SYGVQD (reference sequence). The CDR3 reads CASSVPGTGTGNYGYTF. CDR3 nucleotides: TGCGCCAGCAGTGTTCCAGGCACCGGGACAGGGAACTATGGCTACACCTTC.

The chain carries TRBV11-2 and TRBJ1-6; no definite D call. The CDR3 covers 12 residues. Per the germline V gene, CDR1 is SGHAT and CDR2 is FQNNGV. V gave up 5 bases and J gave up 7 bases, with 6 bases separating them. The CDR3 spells CASSPMNSPLHF. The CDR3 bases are TGTGCCAGCAGCCCTATGAATTCACCCCTCCACTTT.

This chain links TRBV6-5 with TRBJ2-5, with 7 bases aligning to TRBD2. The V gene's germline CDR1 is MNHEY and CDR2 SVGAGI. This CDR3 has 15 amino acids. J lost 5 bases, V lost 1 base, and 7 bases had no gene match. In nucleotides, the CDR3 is TGTGCCAGCAGTTACTTAATGTCCGGGGGGGAGACCCAGTACTTC. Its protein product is CASSYLMSGGETQYF.

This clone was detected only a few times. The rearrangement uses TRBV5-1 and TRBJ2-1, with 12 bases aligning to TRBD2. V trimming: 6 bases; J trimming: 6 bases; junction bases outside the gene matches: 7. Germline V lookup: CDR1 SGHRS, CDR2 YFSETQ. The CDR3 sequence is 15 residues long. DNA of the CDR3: TGCGCCAGCACCGAGACTAGCGGGGGCCCCAATGAGCAGTTCTTC. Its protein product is CASTETSGGPNEQFF.

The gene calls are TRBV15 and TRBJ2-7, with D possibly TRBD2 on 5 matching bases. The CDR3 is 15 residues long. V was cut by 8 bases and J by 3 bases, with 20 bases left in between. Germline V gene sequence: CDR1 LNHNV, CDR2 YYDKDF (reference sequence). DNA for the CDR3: TGTGCCACCCGGAGGACGCGGAACCCTTTCTACGAGCAGTACTTC. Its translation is CATRRTRNPFYEQYF.

The CDR3, as DNA: TGCAGCCGGGGGACGGAGCTTACGCAGTATTTT. Translating gives CSRGTELTQYF. The chain couples TRBV20-1 to TRBJ2-3; possible D gene TRBD2, 6 bases. Germline V gene lookup returns CDR1 DFQATT and CDR2 SNEGSKA (reference sequence). The CDR3 is 11 residues long.

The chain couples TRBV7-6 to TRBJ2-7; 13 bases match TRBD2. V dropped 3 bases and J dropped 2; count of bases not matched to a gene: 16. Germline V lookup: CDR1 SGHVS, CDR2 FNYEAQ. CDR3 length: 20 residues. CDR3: CASSFSPGLAGPITPYEQYF. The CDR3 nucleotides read TGTGCCAGCAGCTTTTCTCCGGGACTAGCGGGACCCATCACCCCCTACGAGCAGTACTTC. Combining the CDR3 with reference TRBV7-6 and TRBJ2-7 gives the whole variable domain GAGVSQSPRYKVTKRGQDVALRCDPISGHVSLYWYRQALGQGPEFLTYFNYEAQQDKSGLPNDRFSAERPEGSISTLTIQRTEQRDSAMYRCASSFSPGLAGPITPYEQYFGPGTRLTVT.

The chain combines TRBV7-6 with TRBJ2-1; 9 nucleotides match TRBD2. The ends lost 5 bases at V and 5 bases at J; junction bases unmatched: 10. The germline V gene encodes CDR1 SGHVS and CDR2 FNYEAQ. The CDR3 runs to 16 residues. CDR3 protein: CASSNRSGGSNNEQFF. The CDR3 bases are TGTGCCAGCAGCAACAGGAGCGGGGGGTCAAACAATGAGCAGTTCTTC.